This T cell receptor (beta chain) was observed in a study of cytomegalovirus exposure and HLA in healthy donors. The J segment lost 4 bases and the V segment lost 1 base, leaving 4 bases of the junction unmatched. CDR3 length: 15 amino acids. Germline V gene lookup returns CDR1 SGHNT and CDR2 YENEEA. In the PCR, 60 Vbeta and 13 Jbeta primers were used. Method: immunoSEQ multiplex PCR; TCRdb's copy keeps in-frame clones and lacks some. The sample table includes 100,000 to 150,000 clones. Sequenced: PBMCs. The sequence derives from a man aged 18 to 29 in good health and CMV-seronegative. V and J are TRBV11-3 and TRBJ2-7; 10 bases map to TRBD2. CDR3 bases: TGTGCCAGCAGCTTAGGGGGACTAGCGACTTACGAGCAGTACTTC. As protein: CASSLGGLATYEQYF.